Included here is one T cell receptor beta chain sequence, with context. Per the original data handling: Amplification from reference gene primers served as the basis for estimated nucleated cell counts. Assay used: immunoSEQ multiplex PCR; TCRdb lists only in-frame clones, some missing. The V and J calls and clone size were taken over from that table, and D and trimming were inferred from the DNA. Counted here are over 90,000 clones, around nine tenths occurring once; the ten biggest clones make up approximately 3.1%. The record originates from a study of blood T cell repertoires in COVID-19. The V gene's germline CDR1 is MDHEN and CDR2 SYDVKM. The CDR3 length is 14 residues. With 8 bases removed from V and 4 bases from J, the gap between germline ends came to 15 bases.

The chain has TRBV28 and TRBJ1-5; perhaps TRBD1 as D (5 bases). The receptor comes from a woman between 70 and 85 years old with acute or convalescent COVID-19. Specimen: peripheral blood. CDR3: CASCINGGNQPQHF. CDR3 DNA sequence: TGTGCCAGCTGTATCAACGGGGGGAATCAGCCCCAGCATTTT.